These 30 T cell receptor beta chains were all obtained from the same sample, sequenced in a study of T cells in Graves' hyperthyroidism and ophthalmopathy. Amplified TCR beta CDR3 regions came from RNA transcripts. Carried out on the TCR CDR3, a first-round RT-PCR used the HTBI primer set. One entry per CDR3 protein results from TCRdb running MiXCR on the multiplex PCR reads. The sample records just under 750,000 distinct CDR3 sequences, 35% being singletons. The sample consisted of blood. The receptors come from a middle-aged woman with Graves' hyperthyroidism.

This sequence joins TRBV29-1 and TRBJ1-3; weak D call: TRBD1 (6 bases). This CDR3 comprises 15 residues. V lost 6 bases and J lost 4, with 19 bases in between. Germline CDR1 SQVTM, CDR2 ANQGSEA. For the CDR3, the DNA is TGCAGCGTGTTAGAAGGGGGGTCTGGAGGAAACACCATATATTTT. The encoded protein is CSVLEGGSGGNTIYF.

The table lists this clonotype with many counts. The chain recombines TRBV5-1 with TRBJ1-1, with 8 bases fitting TRBD1. This CDR3 region has 12 residues. Germline CDR1 reads SGHRS; CDR2 reads YFSETQ. Trimming removed 3 bases from V and 7 bases from J; junction bases left unmatched: 2. The CDR3 protein is CASSSGQDEAFF. CDR3 nucleotide sequence: TGCGCCAGCAGCTCGGGACAGGATGAAGCTTTCTTT.

The V and J genes are TRBV6-1 and TRBJ2-7, with 9 nucleotides matching TRBD2. This CDR3 is built from 14 residues. CDR1 and CDR2 (germline): MNHNS, SASEGT. V was pared by 6 bases and J by 3 bases, with 6 bases of the junction left unmatched. In DNA form, the CDR3 reads TGTGCCAGCAGCCCGGGACTAGCCTTCTACGAGCAGTACTTC. Encoded protein: CASSPGLAFYEQYF.

To note about this clonotype: Its ends do not fully match the called genes, so a read error is possible. V usage is TRBV10-2 and J usage is TRBJ2-5; perhaps TRBD1 as D (6 bases). Per germline, CDR1 WSHSY and CDR2 SAAADI. The length of the CDR3 is 19 residues. The CDR3 DNA reads as TGTGCCAGCAGTTACTCCCTCCAGGACAGTCTCCTCGGGCAAGAGACCCAGTACTTC. Its translation is CASSYSLQDSLLGQETQYF.

The gene calls are TRBV9 and TRBJ1-2, with D tentatively TRBD1 (6 bases). This CDR3 region has 14 residues. The germline V gene has CDR1 SGDLS and CDR2 YYNGEE. V shed 7 bases and J shed 6 bases, with 19 bases lying between them. The CDR3 protein is CASSPEGGVNGYTF. The CDR3 DNA is TGTGCCAGCTCACCAGAGGGGGGAGTCAATGGCTACACCTTC.

The table lists this clonotype with a count of one. The chain recombines TRBV28 with TRBJ2-7; 11 nucleotides match TRBD1. CDR1 MDHEN and CDR2 SYDVKM come from the germline V gene. After removal of 6 bases from V and 7 bases from J, the junction contained 11 bases not matched to a gene. This CDR3 contains 15 residues. Here the CDR3 DNA reads TGTGCCAGCAGCCAGGCCGGGACAGGGGGAGGGGAGCAGTACTTC. This encodes CASSQAGTGGGEQYF.

This chain's CDR3 is CASSLDLRGLAAEQYF. In nucleotides, the CDR3 is TGTGCCAGCAGCTTAGATTTACGGGGACTAGCTGCCGAGCAGTACTTC. The chain recombines TRBV7-2 with TRBJ2-7, with 9 bases that match TRBD2. Germline CDR1 SGHTA, CDR2 FQGNSA. V dropped 1 base and J dropped 6; count of bases not matched to a gene: 10. CDR3 length: 16 residues.

This clonotype has just one count. The rearrangement joins TRBV25-1 to TRBJ1-6, with unresolved D. From germline, CDR1 is MGHDK and CDR2 SYGVNS. V lost 7 bases, J lost 10 bases, and 14 bases lay in between. CDR3 length equals 13 residues. The CDR3 coding sequence is TGTGCCAGCACCACCTCCGCCCCATCACCCCTCCACTTT. This translates into CASTTSAPSPLHF.

At least ten counts were recorded for this clonotype. The chain has TRBV9 and TRBJ1-2; 8 nucleotides agree with TRBD1. CDR3 length: 14 residues. Germline V gene data show CDR1 as SGDLS and CDR2 as YYNGEE. Trimming at V came to 4 bases and at J to 4 bases, leaving 6 bases not matched to a gene. This CDR3 is CASSPRTGIYGYTF. CDR3 DNA: TGTGCCAGCAGCCCCCGGACAGGGATCTATGGCTACACCTTC.

This clonotype was seen at least ten times. J is TRBJ1-5 and V is TRBV7-8; D is unclear. V lost 1 base and J 2 bases, leaving 12 bases between the germline ends. The germline V gene encodes CDR1 SGHVS and CDR2 FQNEAQ. The CDR3 totals 16 residues. CDR3 residues: CASSLVAEARNQPQHF. CDR3 bases: TGTGCCAGCAGCTTAGTGGCGGAGGCCCGCAATCAGCCCCAGCATTTT.

This chain links TRBV6-5 with TRBJ1-1; D is ambiguous. Looked up from germline, CDR1 is MNHEY and CDR2 is SVGAGI. The V and J ends lost 4 bases and 10 bases respectively, with 13 bases between them. This CDR3 comprises 12 residues. CDR3 sequence: CASSFEGLVAFF. The CDR3 bases are TGTGCCAGCAGTTTTGAAGGGTTAGTAGCTTTCTTT.

This clonotype was picked up a small number of times. The chain is built from TRBV20-1 and TRBJ1-3; tentatively, D is TRBD1 (6 bases). This CDR3 has 15 amino acids. Germline CDR1 is DFQATT and CDR2 is SNEGSKA (reference sequence). V gave up 0 bases and J gave up 2 bases, with 11 bases separating them. This CDR3 is CSARDEGDTGNTIYF. DNA of the CDR3: TGCAGTGCTAGAGACGAGGGGGACACTGGAAACACCATATATTTT.

In regard to this clonotype: The conserved closing phenylalanine or tryptophan is absent in this CDR3, likely reflecting a read error. The DNA is omitted, as the CDR3 cannot be located on it reliably, and the CDR3 follows TCRdb's listing. This sequence joins TRBV9 and TRBJ1-5; the table's D call of TRBD1 was not tested on the DNA. Termini included, the CDR3 measures 9 amino acids. Per the germline V gene, CDR1 is SGDLS and CDR2 is YYNGEE. CDR3 region: CASSAATGT.

This clonotype appeared a single time. The J gene is TRBJ1-1, the V gene TRBV7-9; D may be TRBD1 (6 bases). The CDR3 extends over 14 amino acids. The V gene's germline CDR1 is SEHNR and CDR2 FQNEAQ (reference sequence). Trimming removed 5 bases at V and 5 bases at J, with 15 bases between. The CDR3 region has the DNA TGTGCCAGCAGCGTCGCAGGGGAAGTAACTGAAGCTTTCTTT. Translating it yields CASSVAGEVTEAFF. The whole variable domain, filled in from reference TRBV7-9 and TRBJ1-1, reads DTGVSQNPRHKITKRGQNVTFRCDPISEHNRLYWYRQTLGQGPEFLTYFQNEAQLEKSRLLSDRFSAERPKGSFSTLEIQRTEQGDSAMYLCASSVAGEVTEAFFGQGTRLTVV.

This chain uses TRBV7-9 with TRBJ1-1; TRBD1 might be the D (6 bases). The CDR3 extends over 14 amino acids. Trimming pared 5 bases from V and 1 base from J, leaving 11 bases between. Germline V gene sequence: CDR1 SEHNR, CDR2 FQNEAQ (reference sequence). In DNA form, the CDR3 reads TGTGCCAGCAGCGCATCACAGGGGAACACTGAAGCTTTCTTT. Translated, it gives CASSASQGNTEAFF.

This chain links TRBV29-1 with TRBJ2-7; 7 bases match TRBD1. This CDR3 comprises 13 residues. Losses at the gene ends were 6 bases for V and 1 base for J; bases not matched to a gene: 6. CDR1 and CDR2 (germline): SQVTM, ANQGSEA. This CDR3 reads CSVKPGQSYEQYF. In DNA, the CDR3 is TGCAGCGTAAAACCGGGACAGTCCTACGAGCAGTACTTC.

V usage is TRBV20-1 and J usage is TRBJ1-2; a possible D gene is TRBD1 (6 bases). Looked up from germline, CDR1 is DFQATT and CDR2 is SNEGSKA (reference sequence). This CDR3 comprises 15 residues. Here the CDR3 DNA reads TGCGGGGTGGGGGCAGGCGCAACTATTAACTATGGCTACACCTTC. Protein sequence: CGVGAGATINYGYTF.

This clonotype showed up many times. CDR3 loop: CASSPTTTDHYGYTF. CDR3 coding DNA: TGCGCCAGCAGCCCTACGACAACGGACCACTATGGCTACACCTTC. This rearrangement joins TRBV5-1 to TRBJ1-2; unclear D gene. Germline lookup yields CDR1 SGHRS and CDR2 YFSETQ. Trimming stripped 4 bases from V and 3 bases from J, with 16 bases between. There are 15 residues in the CDR3.

The rearrangement uses TRBV10-3 and TRBJ2-7, with D possibly matching TRBD2 (6 bases). There are 13 residues in the CDR3. Trimming cost V 2 bases and J 3 bases, with 8 bases left between them. Germline V gives CDR1 ENHRY, CDR2 SYGVKD. The CDR3 is CAISEQDYYEQYF. The CDR3 DNA is TGTGCCATCAGTGAGCAGGACTACTACGAGCAGTACTTC.

The chain is built from TRBV12-3 or TRBV12-4 and TRBJ1-2, with 7 positions matching TRBD1. The CDR3 is 17 amino acids. J lost 8 bases, V lost 6 bases, and 21 bases had no gene match. Here the CDR3 reads CASRRGQLLNRFQGYTF. The CDR3 DNA reads as TGTGCCAGCAGGCGGGGACAGCTCTTAAATCGATTCCAAGGCTACACCTTC.

V usage is TRBV10-3 and J usage is TRBJ1-6, with 8 bases lining up with TRBD1. Losses at the gene ends were 0 bases for V and 7 bases for J; bases not matched to a gene: 8. The germline CDR1 and CDR2 sequences are ENHRY and SYGVKD. The CDR3 contains 17 residues. The CDR3 nucleotides are TGTGCCATCAGTGAGTCACCGCGACAGGGGAGAAATTCACCCCTCCACTTT. The encoded protein is CAISESPRQGRNSPLHF.

The chain couples TRBV15 to TRBJ1-6; no firm D call. Germline loops: CDR1 LNHNV, CDR2 YYDKDF (reference sequence). V lost 2 bases to trimming and J lost 8 bases, with 10 bases between them. The CDR3 sequence is 14 residues long. The CDR3 protein is CATSRQEADSPLHF. For the CDR3, the DNA is TGTGCCACCAGCAGACAGGAGGCCGATTCACCCCTCCACTTT.

The chain joins TRBV24-1 to TRBJ2-1; the match to TRBD2 covers 12 bases. Germline-derived CDR1 and CDR2 are KGHDR and SFDVKD. This CDR3 is 16 amino acids long. After removal of 1 base from V and 9 bases from J, the junction contained 6 bases not matched to a gene. The CDR3 region has the DNA TGTGCCACCAGTGATTTCCCTAGCGGGGGGGCGGTTGAGCAGTTCTTC. As protein: CATSDFPSGGAVEQFF.

In the case of this clonotype: At one boundary the junction diverges from the germline segment, which might be a read error. CDR3 region: CASSYSRGQFYEQYF. DNA of the CDR3: TGTGCCAGCAGTTACTCGAGGGGACAGTTCTACGAGCAGTACTTC. The chain uses TRBV10-3 and TRBJ2-7; 7 positions match TRBD1. The germline gives CDR1 ENHRY, CDR2 SYGVKD. The CDR3 runs 15 residues.

CDR3 in amino acids: CATGGLSRGNNQPQHF. DNA for the CDR3: TGTGCCACGGGGGGACTTTCGAGGGGAAACAATCAGCCCCAGCATTTT. The chain employs TRBV19 and TRBJ1-5; weak D call: TRBD1 (5 bases). Germline loops: CDR1 LNHDA, CDR2 SQIVND (reference sequence). V lost 10 bases to trimming and J lost 3 bases, with 22 bases between them. This CDR3 comprises 16 residues.

There are many counts of this clonotype. J is TRBJ1-4 and V is TRBV12-3 or TRBV12-4; the match to TRBD1 covers 7 bases. CDR3 length equals 13 residues. The V segment lost 7 bases and the J segment 7 bases; nucleotides outside the gene matches: 6. The DNA for the CDR3 is TGTGCCAGCACTGGCCCAGGGGGTGAAAAACTGTTTTTT. Translation gives CASTGPGGEKLFF.

The chain uses TRBV20-1 and TRBJ2-5; 7 positions match TRBD1. This CDR3 is built from 14 residues. The V and J ends lost 0 bases and 9 bases, in that order; junction bases with no gene match: 10. Germline V gene data show CDR1 as DFQATT and CDR2 as SNEGSKA (reference sequence). CDR3 nucleotides: TGCAGTGCTAGAGAGACAGGGTCCAATCAGCCCCAGTACTTC. As protein: CSARETGSNQPQYF.

This clonotype was picked up a small number of times. This rearrangement joins TRBV11-2 to TRBJ2-2; possible D gene TRBD2, 6 bases. Trimming took 5 bases from V and 3 from J, leaving 22 bases between them. The CDR3 runs 18 residues. In germline, CDR1 is SGHAT, CDR2 FQNNGV. The chain's CDR3 is CASSKRSLRGVDTGELFF. The CDR3 region has the DNA TGTGCCAGCAGCAAGCGGTCATTGCGGGGAGTGGACACCGGGGAGCTGTTTTTT.

This clonotype was picked up many times. The rearrangement links TRBV29-1 to TRBJ2-5; D is undetermined. The germline V and J ends were trimmed by 4 bases and 5 bases, with 8 bases remaining between them. The CDR3 covers 11 residues. In germline, CDR1 is SQVTM, CDR2 ANQGSEA. The CDR3 reads CSVVWSETQYF. CDR3 nucleotide sequence: TGCAGCGTTGTCTGGTCGGAGACCCAGTACTTC.

This clonotype was seen ten or more times. The chain recombines TRBV20-1 with TRBJ1-5; tentatively, D is TRBD1 (6 bases). The length of the CDR3 is 15 residues. Per germline, CDR1 DFQATT and CDR2 SNEGSKA (reference sequence). Between the trimmed V and J ends, which lost 3 bases and 7 bases, there was a span of 19 bases. The DNA of the CDR3 is TGCAGTGCTAGGGCCAGGGGAATAGGGAGGCAGCCCCAGCATTTT. This gives the protein CSARARGIGRQPQHF.